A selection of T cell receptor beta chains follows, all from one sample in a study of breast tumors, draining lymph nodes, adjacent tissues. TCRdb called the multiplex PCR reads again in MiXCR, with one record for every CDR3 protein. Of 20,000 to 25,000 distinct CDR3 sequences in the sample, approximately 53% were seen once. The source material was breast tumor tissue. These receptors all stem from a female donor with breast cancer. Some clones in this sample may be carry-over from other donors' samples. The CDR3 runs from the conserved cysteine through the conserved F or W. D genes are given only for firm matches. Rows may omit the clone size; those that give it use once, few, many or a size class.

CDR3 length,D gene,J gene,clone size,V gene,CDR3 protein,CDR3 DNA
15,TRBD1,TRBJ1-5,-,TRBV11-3,CASRPPGQGNQPQHF,TGTGCCAGCAGACCCCCGGGACAGGGGAATCAGCCCCAGCATTTC
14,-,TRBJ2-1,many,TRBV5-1,CASSVGGTQNEQFF,TGCGCCAGCAGTGTCGGGGGTACACAGAATGAGCAGTTCTTC
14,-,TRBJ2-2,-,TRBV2,CASSEDRGGGELFF,TGTGCCAGCAGTGAAGACCGAGGCGGTGGGGAGCTGTTTTTT
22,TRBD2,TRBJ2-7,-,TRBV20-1,CSARSYRGGGTSGPHGAYEQYF,TGCAGTGCTAGGAGCTACAGGGGCGGAGGGACTAGCGGTCCCCACGGGGCGTACGAGCAGTACTTC
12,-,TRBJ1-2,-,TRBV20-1,CSARETYYGYTF,TGCAGTGCTAGAGAGACCTACTATGGCTACACCTTC
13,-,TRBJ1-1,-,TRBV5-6,CASSLMGNTEAFF,TGTGCCAGCAGCTTGATGGGGAACACTGAAGCTTTCTTT
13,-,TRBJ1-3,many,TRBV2,CASNGNSGNTIYF,TGTGCCAGCAACGGTAACTCTGGAAACACCATATATTTT
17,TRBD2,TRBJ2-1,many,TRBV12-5,CASGPGLAGGPGNEQFF,TGTGCTAGTGGGCCGGGACTAGCGGGAGGGCCTGGCAATGAGCAGTTCTTC
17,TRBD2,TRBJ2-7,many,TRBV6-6,CASRHSGTSGGTYEQYF,TGTGCCAGCAGACACTCCGGGACTAGCGGGGGAACCTACGAGCAGTACTTC
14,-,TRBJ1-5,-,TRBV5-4,CASSSRGINQPRHF,TGTGCCAGCAGCTCACGGGGGATTAATCAGCCCCGGCATTTT
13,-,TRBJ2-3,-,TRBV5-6,CASPGLSTDTQYF,TGTGCCAGCCCGGGACTTAGCACAGATACGCAGTATTTT
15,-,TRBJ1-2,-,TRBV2,CASSEDAWTNYGYTF,TGTGCCAGCAGTGAAGATGCGTGGACCAACTATGGCTACACCTTC
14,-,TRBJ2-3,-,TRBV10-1,CASSEFGATDTQYF,TGCGCCAGCAGTGAGTTTGGGGCCACAGATACGCAGTATTTT
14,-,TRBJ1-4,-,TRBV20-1,CSARDYRGSEKLFF,TGCAGTGCTAGAGATTATCGGGGAAGTGAAAAACTGTTTTTT
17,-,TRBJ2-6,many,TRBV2,CASRPGLRTRGANVLTF,TGTGCCAGCAGGCCGGGCCTTAGGACGCGAGGGGCCAACGTCCTGACTTTC
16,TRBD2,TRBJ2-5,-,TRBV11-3,CASIPQTSGSTETQYF,TGTGCCAGCATCCCGCAGACTAGCGGGAGCACTGAGACCCAGTACTTC
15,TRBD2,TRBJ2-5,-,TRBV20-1,CSARGLAGIQETQYF,TGCAGTGCTAGAGGACTAGCGGGCATTCAAGAGACCCAGTACTTC
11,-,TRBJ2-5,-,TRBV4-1,CASSHGETQYF,TGCGCCAGCAGCCATGGGGAGACCCAGTACTTT
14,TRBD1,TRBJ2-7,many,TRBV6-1,CASSEVHRGYEQYF,TGTGCCAGCAGTGAAGTTCACAGGGGCTACGAGCAGTACTTC
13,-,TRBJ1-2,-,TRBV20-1,CSARVGIRDGYTF,TGCAGTGCTAGAGTGGGGATCCGTGATGGCTACACCTTC
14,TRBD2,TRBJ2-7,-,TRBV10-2,CASSVTSGTYEQYF,TGCGCCAGCAGTGTCACTAGCGGGACCTACGAGCAGTACTTC
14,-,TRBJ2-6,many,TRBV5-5,CASSLSGGANVLTF,TGTGCCAGCAGCTTGTCTGGCGGGGCCAACGTCCTGACTTTC
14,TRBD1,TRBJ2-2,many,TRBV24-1,CATTGTGVTGELFF,TGTGCCACCACCGGGACAGGGGTAACCGGGGAGCTGTTTTTT
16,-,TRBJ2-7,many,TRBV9,CASSVASGASSYEQYF,TGTGCCAGCAGCGTAGCTAGTGGAGCCTCCTCCTACGAGCAGTACTTC
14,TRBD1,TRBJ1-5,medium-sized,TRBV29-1,CSVSQGASNQPQHF,TGCAGCGTGAGCCAGGGGGCAAGCAATCAGCCCCAGCATTTT
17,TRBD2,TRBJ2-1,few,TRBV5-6,CASSFGTSGRWFDEQFF,TGTGCCAGCAGCTTCGGGACTAGCGGGAGATGGTTCGATGAGCAGTTCTTC
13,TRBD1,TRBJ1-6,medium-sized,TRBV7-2,CASSYRGDSPLHF,TGTGCCAGCAGTTACAGGGGGGATTCACCCCTCCACTTT
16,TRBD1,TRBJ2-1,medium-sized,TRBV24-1,CATSETGLQSYNEQFF,TGTGCCACCAGTGAGACAGGGTTACAGTCCTACAATGAGCAGTTCTTC
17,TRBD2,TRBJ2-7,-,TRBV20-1,CSATEGLAGAPSYEQYF,TGCAGTGCTACGGAGGGACTAGCGGGAGCTCCATCCTACGAGCAGTACTTC
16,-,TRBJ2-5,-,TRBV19,CASSRAYWGQRETQCF,TGTGCCAGTAGTAGAGCGTATTGGGGTCAGAGGGAGACCCAGTGCTTC
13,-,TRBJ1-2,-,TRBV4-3,CASSQSLAGGYTF,TGCGCCAGCAGCCAATCGCTAGCGGGAGGCTACACCTTC
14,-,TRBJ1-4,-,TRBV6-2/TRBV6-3,CASSYSGFGEKLFF,TGTGCCAGCAGTTACTCTGGGTTTGGCGAAAAACTGTTTTTT
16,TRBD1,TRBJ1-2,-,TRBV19,CASSIQMDRALGGYTF,TGTGCCAGTAGTATCCAAATGGACAGGGCTTTGGGGGGCTACACCTTC
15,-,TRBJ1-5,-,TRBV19,CASSKAPVSNQPQHF,TGTGCCAGTAGTAAAGCACCGGTTAGCAATCAGCCCCAGCATTTT
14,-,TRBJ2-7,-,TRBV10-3,CAISESEQGGEQYF,TGTGCCATCAGTGAGTCGGAACAGGGCGGCGAGCAGTACTTC
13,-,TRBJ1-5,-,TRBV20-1,CIGTSGSTDTQHF,TGCATCGGGACTAGCGGGAGCACAGATACGCAGCATTTT
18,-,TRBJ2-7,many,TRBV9,CASSVEGGRELKTYEQYF,TGTGCCAGCAGCGTAGAAGGGGGTCGGGAACTGAAAACCTACGAGCAGTACTTC
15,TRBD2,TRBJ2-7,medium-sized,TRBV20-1,CSASSGLEVAYEQYF,TGCAGTGCTAGTTCGGGACTAGAGGTGGCCTACGAGCAGTACTTC
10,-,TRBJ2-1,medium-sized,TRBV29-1,CSVEVYEQFF,TGCAGCGTTGAAGTCTATGAGCAGTTCTTC
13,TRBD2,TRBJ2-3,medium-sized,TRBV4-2,CASSPPGTSVTYF,TGTGCCAGCAGCCCCCCCGGGACTAGCGTTACGTATTTT
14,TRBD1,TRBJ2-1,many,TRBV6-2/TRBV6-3,CASNPGQGSDEQFF,TGTGCCAGTAATCCGGGACAGGGGTCAGATGAGCAGTTCTTC
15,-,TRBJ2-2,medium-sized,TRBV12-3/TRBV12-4,CASRRRGSSTGELFF,TGTGCCAGCAGGCGCAGGGGCTCGAGCACCGGGGAGCTGTTTTTT